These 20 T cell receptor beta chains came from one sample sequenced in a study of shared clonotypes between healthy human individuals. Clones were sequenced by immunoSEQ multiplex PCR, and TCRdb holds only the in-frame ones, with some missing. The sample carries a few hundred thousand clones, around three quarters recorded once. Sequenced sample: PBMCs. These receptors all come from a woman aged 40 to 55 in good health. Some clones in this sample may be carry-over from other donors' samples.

This CDR3 reads CASSLVGSGRETQYF. The CDR3 nucleotides read TGTGCCAGCAGCTTAGTAGGTAGCGGGAGGGAGACCCAGTACTTC. The chain joins TRBV7-2 to TRBJ2-5; TRBD2 matches at 10 bases. V gave up 1 base and J gave up 5 bases; unmatched junction bases: 4. The germline V gene has CDR1 SGHTA and CDR2 FQGNSA. The CDR3 loop spans 15 amino acids.

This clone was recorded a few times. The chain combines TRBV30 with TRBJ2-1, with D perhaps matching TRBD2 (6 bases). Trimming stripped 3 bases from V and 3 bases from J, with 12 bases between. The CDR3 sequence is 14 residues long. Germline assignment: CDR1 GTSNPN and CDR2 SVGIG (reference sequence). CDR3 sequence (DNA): TGTGCCTGGAGCGGGACTGGTAACTACAATGAGCAGTTCTTC. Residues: CAWSGTGNYNEQFF.

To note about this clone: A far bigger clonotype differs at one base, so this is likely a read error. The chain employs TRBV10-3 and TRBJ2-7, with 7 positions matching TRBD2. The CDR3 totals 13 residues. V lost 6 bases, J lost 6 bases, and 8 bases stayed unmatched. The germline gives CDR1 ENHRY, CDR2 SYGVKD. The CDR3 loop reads CAIRDPGGCEQYF. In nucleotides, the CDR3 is TGTGCCATCAGGGACCCGGGAGGCTGCGAGCAGTACTTC.

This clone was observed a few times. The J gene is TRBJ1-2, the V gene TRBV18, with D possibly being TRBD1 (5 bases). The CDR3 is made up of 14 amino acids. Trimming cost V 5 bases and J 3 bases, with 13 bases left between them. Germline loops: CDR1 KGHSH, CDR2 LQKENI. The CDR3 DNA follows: TGTGCCAGCTCAGGGGCAGGGATGGACTATGGCTACACCTTC. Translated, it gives CASSGAGMDYGYTF.

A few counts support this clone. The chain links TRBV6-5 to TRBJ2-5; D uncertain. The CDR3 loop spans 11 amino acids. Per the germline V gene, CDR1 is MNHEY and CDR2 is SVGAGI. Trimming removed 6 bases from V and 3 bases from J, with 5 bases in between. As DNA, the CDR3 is TGTGCCAGCAGGCCTAAAGAGACCCAGTACTTC. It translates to CASRPKETQYF.

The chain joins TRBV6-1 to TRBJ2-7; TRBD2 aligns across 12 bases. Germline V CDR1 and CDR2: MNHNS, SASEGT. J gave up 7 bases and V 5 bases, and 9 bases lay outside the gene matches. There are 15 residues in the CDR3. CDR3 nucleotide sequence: TGTGCCAGCAGTCAGACTAGCGGGAGTTTCGGGGAGCAGTACTTC. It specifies CASSQTSGSFGEQYF.

CDR3 sequence reads: CASSPYRGGPYQPQHF. The CDR3 DNA reads as TGTGCCAGCAGCCCCTACAGGGGAGGCCCCTATCAGCCCCAGCATTTT. The chain carries TRBV27 and TRBJ1-5, with 7 bases lining up with TRBD1. The germline CDR1 and CDR2 sequences are MNHEY and SMNVEV (reference sequence). V lost 6 bases to trimming and J lost 5 bases; unmatched junction nucleotides: 13. This CDR3 region has 16 residues.

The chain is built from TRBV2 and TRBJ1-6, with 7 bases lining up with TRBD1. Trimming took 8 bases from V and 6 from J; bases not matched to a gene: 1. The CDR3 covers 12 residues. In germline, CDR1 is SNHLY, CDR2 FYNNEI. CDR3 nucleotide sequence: TGTGCCAGCCGGGACAGTAATTCACCCCTCCACTTT. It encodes CASRDSNSPLHF.

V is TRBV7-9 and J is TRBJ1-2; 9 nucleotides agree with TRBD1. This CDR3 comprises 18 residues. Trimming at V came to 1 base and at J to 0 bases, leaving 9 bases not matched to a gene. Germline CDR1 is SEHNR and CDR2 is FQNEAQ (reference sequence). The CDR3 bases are TGTGCCAGCAGCTTAGGCGGTGGGACAGGGACTACTAACTATGGCTACACCTTC. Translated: CASSLGGGTGTTNYGYTF.

The CDR3 loop is CASSSHLQAVNYGYTF. The CDR3 bases are TGCGCCAGCAGTTCCCACCTTCAGGCCGTTAACTATGGCTACACCTTC. The chain uses TRBV10-1 and TRBJ1-2, with D uncertain. Germline loops: CDR1 WNHNN, CDR2 SYGVQD (reference sequence). V lost 5 bases, J lost 1 base, and 17 bases lay in between. The CDR3 runs 16 residues.

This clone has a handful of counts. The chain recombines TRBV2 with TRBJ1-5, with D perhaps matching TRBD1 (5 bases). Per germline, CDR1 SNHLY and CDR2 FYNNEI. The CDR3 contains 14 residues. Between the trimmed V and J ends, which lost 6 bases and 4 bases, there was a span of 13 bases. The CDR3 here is CASSQGLANQPQHF. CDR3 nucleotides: TGTGCCAGCAGCCAGGGCCTGGCTAATCAGCCCCAGCATTTT.

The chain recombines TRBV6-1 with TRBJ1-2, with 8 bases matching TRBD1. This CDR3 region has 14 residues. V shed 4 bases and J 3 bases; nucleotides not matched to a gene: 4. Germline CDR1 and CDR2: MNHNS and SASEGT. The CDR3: CASSAEQGDYGYTF. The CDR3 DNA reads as TGTGCCAGCAGTGCAGAACAGGGGGACTATGGCTACACCTTC.

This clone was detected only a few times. CDR3 nucleotides: TGTGCCACCAGCAGAGATCCCGCCTCTGGGGCCAACGTCCTGACTTTC. This gives the protein CATSRDPASGANVLTF. The chain uses TRBV15 and TRBJ2-6, with D uncertain. V lost 0 bases, J lost 0 bases, and 6 bases lay in between. The CDR3 runs to 16 residues. Germline V CDR1 and CDR2: LNHNV, YYDKDF (reference sequence).

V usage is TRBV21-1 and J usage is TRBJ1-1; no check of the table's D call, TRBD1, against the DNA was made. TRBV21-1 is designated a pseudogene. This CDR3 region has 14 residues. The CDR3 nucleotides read TGTGCCAGCAGCAACCCGGGACAGGTCACTGAAGCTTTCTTT. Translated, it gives CASSNPGQVTEAFF.

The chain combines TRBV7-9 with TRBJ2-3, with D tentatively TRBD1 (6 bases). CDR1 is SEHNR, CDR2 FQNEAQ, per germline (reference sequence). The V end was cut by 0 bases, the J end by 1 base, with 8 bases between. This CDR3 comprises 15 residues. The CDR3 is CASSLAQGGTDTQYF. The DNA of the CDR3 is TGTGCCAGCAGCTTAGCACAGGGTGGCACAGATACGCAGTATTTT.

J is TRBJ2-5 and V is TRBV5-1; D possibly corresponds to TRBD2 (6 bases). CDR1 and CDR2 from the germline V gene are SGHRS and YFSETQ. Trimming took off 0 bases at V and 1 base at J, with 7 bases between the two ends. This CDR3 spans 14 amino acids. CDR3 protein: CASSLERVQETQYF. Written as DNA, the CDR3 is TGCGCCAGCAGCTTGGAGCGGGTCCAAGAGACCCAGTACTTC.

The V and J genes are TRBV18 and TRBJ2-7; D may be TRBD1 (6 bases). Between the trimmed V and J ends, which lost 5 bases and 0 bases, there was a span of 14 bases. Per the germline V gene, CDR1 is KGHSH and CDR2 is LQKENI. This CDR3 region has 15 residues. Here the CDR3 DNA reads TGTGCCAGCTCAGTACAGGGTCCCCCCTCCTACGAGCAGTACTTC. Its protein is CASSVQGPPSYEQYF.

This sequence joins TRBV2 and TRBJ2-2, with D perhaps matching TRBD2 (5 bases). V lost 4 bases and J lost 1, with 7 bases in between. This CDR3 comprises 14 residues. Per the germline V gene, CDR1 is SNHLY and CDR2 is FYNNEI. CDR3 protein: CASSVGLNTGELFF. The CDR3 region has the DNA TGTGCCAGCAGTGTAGGACTGAACACCGGGGAGCTGTTTTTT.

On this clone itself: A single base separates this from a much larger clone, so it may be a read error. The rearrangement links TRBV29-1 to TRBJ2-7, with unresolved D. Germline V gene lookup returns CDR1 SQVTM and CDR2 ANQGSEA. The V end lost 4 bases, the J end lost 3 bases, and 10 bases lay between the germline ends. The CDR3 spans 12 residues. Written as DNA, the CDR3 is TGCAGCGTTGTCACCGCCAGCTACGAGCAGTACTTC. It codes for CSVVTASYEQYF.

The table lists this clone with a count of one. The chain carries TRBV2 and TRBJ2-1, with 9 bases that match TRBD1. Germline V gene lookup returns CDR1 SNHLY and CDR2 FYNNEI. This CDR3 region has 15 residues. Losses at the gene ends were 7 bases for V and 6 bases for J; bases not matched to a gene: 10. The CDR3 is CASMTTGGFSNEQFF. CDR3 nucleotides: TGTGCCAGCATGACAACAGGGGGCTTTAGCAATGAGCAGTTCTTC. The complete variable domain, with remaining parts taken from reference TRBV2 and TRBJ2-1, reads EPEVTQTPSHQVTQMGQEVILRCVPISNHLYFYWYRQILGQKVEFLVSFYNNEISEKSEIFDDQFSVERPDGSNFTLKIRSTKLEDSAMYFCASMTTGGFSNEQFFGPGTRLTVL.